A selection of T cell receptor beta chains follows, all from one sample in a study of T cells in localized non-small cell lung cancer. Measured with immunoSEQ multiplex PCR; TCRdb has only the in-frame clones, and not every one. The sample includes about 59,000 clones, about 90% seen only once; the top ten take 22%. The sequencing here drew on peripheral blood, taken before any cancer treatment. Receptor source: a man between 35 and 75 years old with stage I squamous cell lung carcinoma. Both conserved end residues are part of each CDR3. Each record gives: clone size, V gene, J gene, D gene, CDR3 DNA, CDR3 protein. A D gene is named only where the DNA matches it firmly. Expanded clones get a size class; other rows say once, few or many, or leave the size out.

.,TRBV4-3,TRBJ2-1,.,TGCGCCAGCAGCCCCCAGACAGGTCCGGATGAGCAGTTCTTC,CASSPQTGPDEQFF
.,TRBV30,TRBJ1-5,.,TGTGCCGAGGGAGGGATGGGACAGCCCCAGCATTTT,CAEGGMGQPQHF
.,TRBV4-2,TRBJ1-1,TRBD1,TGTGCCAGCAGCCAAGGGGACAGAAACACTGAAGCTTTCTTT,CASSQGDRNTEAFF
.,TRBV4-3,TRBJ1-3,TRBD1,TGCGCCAGCAGCCGTTTTGGACAGGGAGAGCCCAGGGGATCTGGAAACACCATATATTTT,CASSRFGQGEPRGSGNTIYF
.,TRBV19,TRBJ2-1,TRBD2,TGTGCCAGTCACTCCGGGACTAGCGGGAGAGGGGAGCAGTTCTTC,CASHSGTSGRGEQFF
.,TRBV29-1,TRBJ2-3,.,TGCAGCGCCCACACAGATACGCAGTATTTT,CSAHTDTQYF
.,TRBV5-1,TRBJ2-3,.,TGCGCCAGCAGCGTCCCTTCGGAGGATACGCAGTATTTT,CASSVPSEDTQYF
.,TRBV19,TRBJ1-2,.,TGTGCCAGTACTCCGGGACTCTATGGCTACACCTTC,CASTPGLYGYTF
.,TRBV7-2,TRBJ2-5,.,TGTGCCAGCAGCTCCTTAGGGGAGACCCAGTACTTC,CASSSLGETQYF
.,TRBV5-6,TRBJ2-7,.,TGTGCCAGCAGCTTGGAGGGAGGTTTCTCCTACGAGCAGTACTTC,CASSLEGGFSYEQYF
.,TRBV7-8,TRBJ2-1,TRBD2,TGTGCCAGCAGCATAAGCGGGGAGTACAAGTTCTTC,CASSISGEYKFF
.,TRBV7-2,TRBJ1-5,.,TGTGCCAGCAGCTTATTTAGTGGGGGAGGCAATCAGCCCCAGCATTTT,CASSLFSGGGNQPQHF
.,TRBV28,TRBJ1-3,.,TGTGCCAGCAGTGTTCAATCCGGGACCGGGTTATCTGGAAACACCATATATTTT,CASSVQSGTGLSGNTIYF
.,TRBV9,TRBJ2-1,.,TGTGCCAGCAGCGTCGAAGATGGAAAAGCTTTAGCGATGCAGTTCTTC,CASSVEDGKALAMQFF
.,TRBV19,TRBJ2-1,TRBD2,TGTGCCAGTAGTATTGGCGGGAGGGTCGACGAGCAGTTCTTC,CASSIGGRVDEQFF
.,TRBV6-5,TRBJ2-3,.,TGTGCCAGCAGTTACACCCCCACAGATACGCAGTATTTT,CASSYTPTDTQYF
.,TRBV10-3,TRBJ2-1,TRBD2,TGTGCCATCAGTGAGTCGATTGGGACTAGCAATGAGCAGTTCTTC,CAISESIGTSNEQFF
few,TRBV6-1,TRBJ2-5,TRBD1,TGTGCCAGCAGTCCTTATCACAGGGGAGAGACCCAGTACTTC,CASSPYHRGETQYF
.,TRBV15,TRBJ2-5,.,TGTGCCACCAGCAGAGGCCAAACGGAGACCCAGTACTTC,CATSRGQTETQYF
few,TRBV5-4,TRBJ2-7,.,TGTGCCAGCAGCTCAAGGCGGGGCGAGTACTACGAGCAGTACTTC,CASSSRRGEYYEQYF
.,TRBV12-5,TRBJ2-1,TRBD1,TGTGCTAGTGGTTTGTCCCAGGGGGTACCTTATAATGAGCAGTTCTTC,CASGLSQGVPYNEQFF
.,TRBV7-9,TRBJ2-7,.,TGTGCCAGCAGCCCTGAGTTTAGTCACGAGCAGTACTTC,CASSPEFSHEQYF
.,TRBV7-3,TRBJ1-1,.,TGTGCCAGCAGCTTAGAGGGAGGTACTGAAGCTTTCTTT,CASSLEGGTEAFF
.,TRBV25-1,TRBJ1-2,TRBD1,TGTGCCAGACTGGGACAGCTACCCTATGGCTACACCTTC,CARLGQLPYGYTF
.,TRBV28,TRBJ1-5,.,TGTGCCAGCAGTAGGGACCCGGAGGACAATCAGCCCCAGCATTTT,CASSRDPEDNQPQHF
.,TRBV2,TRBJ2-1,TRBD2,TGTGCCAGCAGGACCGGGACTACCTTGGATGAGCAGTTCTTC,CASRTGTTLDEQFF
.,TRBV6-6,TRBJ1-5,.,TGTGCCAGCAGCCAAGGGGACGGTTATCAGCCCCAGCATTTT,CASSQGDGYQPQHF
.,TRBV21-1,TRBJ2-3,.,TGTGCCAGCAGCGCCCGGGACAGGCCTTTCACAGATACGCAGTATTTT,CASSARDRPFTDTQYF
few,TRBV13,TRBJ1-3,TRBD1,TGTGCCAGCCAGGGACAGGAGGAAAACACCATATATTTT,CASQGQEENTIYF
.,TRBV7-9,TRBJ2-1,TRBD2,TGTGCCAGCAGCTCCATCCGGGGGGTTCTAGGGCAGTTCTTC,CASSSIRGVLGQFF
once,TRBV6-5,TRBJ1-2,.,TGTGCCAGCAGTTACGGTGGTTCCGGGACAACCTATGGCTACACCTTC,CASSYGGSGTTYGYTF
.,TRBV5-1,TRBJ2-1,.,TGCGCCAGCAGCTTGGGGGTGTACAATGAGCAGTTCTTC,CASSLGVYNEQFF
once,TRBV5-4,TRBJ1-4,.,TGTGCCAGCAGCCTGGGGGGGGGCCAGGAAGAAAAACTGTTTTTT,CASSLGGGQEEKLFF
.,TRBV7-2,TRBJ2-1,.,TGTGCCAGCAGCTTAAGCGGAGCGGCCAATGAGCAGTTCTTC,CASSLSGAANEQFF
once,TRBV6-5,TRBJ1-5,.,TGTGCCAGCAGTTTAGGAGGAGGTCAGCCCCAGCATTTT,CASSLGGGQPQHF
.,TRBV9,TRBJ2-5,.,TGTGCCAGCAAACCCACCCCAGATCAAGAGACCCAGTACTTC,CASKPTPDQETQYF
.,TRBV4-3,TRBJ1-1,.,TGCGCCAGCAGCCCACGAGGGGCGACGACAGCTTTCTTT,CASSPRGATTAFF
.,TRBV6-1,TRBJ1-2,.,TGTTCCTTGAGGGGGGGCGACTATGGCTACACCTTC,CSLRGGDYGYTF
.,TRBV15,TRBJ2-2,TRBD1,TGTGCCACCAGCCCTGGACAGGGAGGCACCGGGGAGCTGTTTTTT,CATSPGQGGTGELFF
.,TRBV19,TRBJ2-3,.,TGTGCCAGTAGTCCGCGCCAGAGCACAGATACGCAGTATTTT,CASSPRQSTDTQYF
.,TRBV5-6,TRBJ2-5,.,TGTGCCAGCAGCTTGGTCCAGGGGACAAAGACCCAGTACTTC,CASSLVQGTKTQYF
.,TRBV28,TRBJ2-5,TRBD2,TGTGCCAGCAGTCCCCGGACTAGTCTTAACGGTGAGACCCAGTACTTC,CASSPRTSLNGETQYF
once,TRBV6-6,TRBJ1-4,.,TGTGCCAGCAGTAACGCCGTTAATGAAAAACTGTTTTTT,CASSNAVNEKLFF
.,TRBV28,TRBJ1-2,TRBD1,TGTGCCAGCAGGACAGGGTCCTTTTTGGACTATGGCTACACCTTC,CASRTGSFLDYGYTF
once,TRBV11-3,TRBJ2-3,TRBD2,TGTGCCAGCAGCCCTGGACTAGCGGGAGGCGTTACGCAGTATTTT,CASSPGLAGGVTQYF
.,TRBV2,TRBJ2-5,.,TGTGCCAGCACCAGCCGGGCCTCTCAAGAGACCCAGTACTTC,CASTSRASQETQYF
.,TRBV7-8,TRBJ2-1,TRBD2,TGTGCCAGCAGCTTAGGAAGGACTAGCGGGAGTTATGAGCAGTTCTTC,CASSLGRTSGSYEQFF
.,TRBV5-1,TRBJ1-6,TRBD1,TGCGCCAGCAGCTCGGGACAGGACAATAATTCACCCCTCCACTTT,CASSSGQDNNSPLHF
.,TRBV9,TRBJ2-2,.,TGTGCCAGCGGGACGTTGGGCACCGGGGAGCTGTTTTTT,CASGTLGTGELFF
.,TRBV5-1,TRBJ2-5,TRBD2,TGCGCCAGCAGCACAGGACTAGCGGGAGGGCCCGAGACCCAGTACTTC,CASSTGLAGGPETQYF
.,TRBV6-5,TRBJ2-1,TRBD2,TGTGCCAGCAGTTCTAGCGGGAGGGTGTTACCGATCTTC,CASSSSGRVLPIF
.,TRBV28,TRBJ2-5,TRBD1,TGTGCCAGCAGTTCCTTGGACAGGTGGTACCAAGAGACCCAGTACTTC,CASSSLDRWYQETQYF